Each of the 4 T cell receptor beta chains below was sequenced from the same sample in a study of T-cell memory formation after mild COVID-19 (dated by TCRdb to about 2021). The library was made by 5' RACE. The instrument given in TCRdb is Illumina NovaSeq 6000. The public reads were run again by TCRdb, first through fastp at Q25 and then through MiXCR, and only productive beta chains were kept. Records with the same CDR3 protein are collapsed into one entry carrying the most frequent genes and DNA. The sample includes 400,000 to 500,000 distinct CDR3 sequences, with approximately 24% observed a single time. The top ten hold 8.5% to 10% of the sample. The sample taken for sequencing was PBMCs or a T cell subset sorted from them (not recorded which). The receptors come from an adult woman who had mild COVID-19 (a few samples of this study predate the infection). The sample titles of this study are shuffled in the database, so cell type and time point are left out; the donor was told from shared clones.

The chain joins TRBV25-1 to TRBJ1-5; 8 bases line up with TRBD1. V lost 5 bases, J lost 9 bases, and 9 bases stayed unmatched. The CDR3 totals 14 residues. Per germline, CDR1 MGHDK and CDR2 SYGVNS. CDR3 DNA: TGTGCCAGCAGTTCAGACAGGGGCGAGGGGCCCCAGCATTTT. Protein product: CASSSDRGEGPQHF.

The V and J genes are TRBV5-1 and TRBJ2-2; D ambiguous. CDR1 SGHRS and CDR2 YFSETQ come from the germline V gene. Trimming removed 0 bases at V and 5 bases at J, with 8 bases between. This CDR3 has 14 amino acids. DNA of the CDR3: TGCGCCAGCAGCTTGGGACAACTTACCGGGGAGCTGTTTTTT. The encoded protein is CASSLGQLTGELFF.

This clonotype was seen a handful of times. The J gene is TRBJ2-7, the V gene TRBV6-1, with 7 bases identical to TRBD1. Germline values: CDR1 MNHNS, CDR2 SASEGT. The ends lost 3 bases at V and 3 bases at J; junction bases unmatched: 11. The CDR3 has 16 residues. This chain's CDR3 is CASSDIGTVPGYEQYF. Written as DNA, the CDR3 is TGTGCCAGCAGTGATATTGGGACAGTCCCGGGCTACGAGCAGTACTTC.

The V call is TRBV12-3 or TRBV12-4, the J call TRBJ2-6; unclear D gene. Trimming shortened V by 6 bases and J by 0 bases, and 6 bases separated the two germline ends. The CDR3 runs to 14 residues. This CDR3 reads CASRKHSGANVLTF. The CDR3 region has the DNA TGTGCCAGCAGAAAACACTCTGGGGCCAACGTCCTGACTTTC.